One TCR beta chain is described in this entry. Its antigen is still unknown. No base quality information exists; no much larger clone differs at one position. This sample stems from a study of T cells in localized non-small cell lung cancer (dated by TCRdb to the early 2020s). Background for the entire study: Comparing tumors with uninvolved tumor-adjacent lungs, the study looked at the T cell repertoires of about 240 patients with early-stage NSCLC. The cohort consisted of approximately 240 treatment-naive NSCLC patients whose localized lung tumors had been resected. Of the NSCLC patients, 120 to 150 were male and around 99 were female, and the mean age was about 69 years.

At diagnosis, tumor, uninvolved tumor-adjacent lung and peripheral blood were collected and then preserved as a mix of FFPE and fresh-frozen material. Blood samples were analyzed as peripheral blood mononuclear cells for TCR repertoire profiling. The germline V gene encodes CDR1 MDHEN and CDR2 SYDVKM. The CDR3 holds 13 amino acids from the cysteine to the phenylalanine. Only the CDR3 region is kept as DNA, spanning 39 bases read in frame from base 1. The V end loses 8 bases and the J end loses 2 bases, and a stretch of 12 bases separates them. What the work shows at the level of the full study, not this receptor alone: Uninvolved tumor-adjacent lung showed the highest T cell clonality, higher than tumor, which suggests more focused antigenic responses in the uninvolved tumor-adjacent lung. Because multi-region tumor sequencing was not performed, intratumor heterogeneity could not be ruled out. Higher blood T cell density associated with longer overall survival, while higher adjacent-lung clonality associated with shorter survival. A median of approximately 57 of the top 100 tumor clones were detected in paired uninvolved adjacent lung, and 28 of these tumor clones were also found among the top 100 clones of the paired uninvolved adjacent lung. Since the design was exploratory, TCR variables were selected using unadjusted p-values with no false-discovery rate correction.

TCR beta CDR3 regions were sequenced from DNA using the immunoSEQ Assay. The source study handled its data this way. T cell density was computed as TCR beta template counts normalized to usable DNA estimated by amplifying housekeeping genes. Richness was estimated with the preseqR package, extrapolating to 400,000 templates for PBMC samples and 120,000 templates for tissue samples. Clonality was calculated as one minus Pielou's evenness. Tissue-enriched TCRs were identified through differential abundance testing performed on productive amino-acid clonotypes, with a minimum total count of 5 and an alpha of 0.1. Repertoire overlap between compartments was quantified with the Jaccard Index and Morisita Overlap Index. GLIPH grouped TCR beta CDR3s together with public tetramer-defined viral CDR3s, and a viral motif had to include at least three viral sequences and show V-gene enrichment. TCRdb stores this immuneACCESS table with in-frame sequences only. Part of the clones is absent; in the studies checked, under half of the shortfall reflects unresolved V genes, and no reason is known for the rest. V, J and clone size were drawn from that table, and D and trimming were deduced from the DNA. The sample table records over 15,000 clones; about 89% of these occur just once. The ten largest clones take up about 30% of the sample.

In this chain, TRBV28 is recombined with TRBJ1-2, and the D gene may be TRBD1, 6 bases matching. The specimen comprised peripheral blood, sampled before any cancer treatment. The clonotype originates from a female donor older than 55 with stage III squamous cell lung carcinoma. Here is the DNA: TGTGCCAGCGAACAGGGTGTAAACTATGGCTACACCTTC. The translation is CASEQGVNYGYTF.